This entry features one TCR beta chain sequence. These data are taken from a study of blood T cell repertoires in COVID-19. As for the study in general: T cells, B-cell-depleted T cells, or PBMCs provided the cDNA or gDNA that served as material.

This CDR3 contains 14 residues. The V and J ends lost 6 bases and 0 bases respectively, with 9 bases between them. The germline gives CDR1 MRHNA, CDR2 SNTAGT. The table came from immunoSEQ multiplex PCR; TCRdb's copy has only in-frame clones and leaves some out. The sample comprises about 170,000 clones, less than 90% of which are singletons, and less than 15% rests with the top ten. The sequencing sample was made of peripheral blood. The clonotype was recovered from a man between 18 and 35 years old with active or convalescent COVID-19. The chain recombines TRBV6-4 with TRBJ1-3, with D possibly being TRBD1 (5 bases). The CDR3 DNA follows: TGTGCCAGCAGCCCCGACAGCTCTGGAAACACCATATATTTT. As protein: CASSPDSSGNTIYF.